These 10 T cell receptor beta chains were all obtained from the same sample, sequenced in a study of shared clonotypes between healthy human individuals (dated by TCRdb to the early 2020s). The receptor library was made with the immunoSEQ multiplex PCR assay. What TCRdb holds here is the immuneACCESS table cut down to in-frame rearrangements. Part of the clones is not present; checked against another copy, under half of the missing clones reflect an unresolved V gene, and the others are unexplained. This sample has 1.5 million to 2.5 million clones in its table, and just under 95% of those were observed once. Of the sample, 0.9% to 1.5% is held by the ten largest clones. CD8 naive samples were obtained by positive selection for CCR7 among CD45RO-negative cells, yielding a CD45RA+CCR7+ population from which TemRA cells were excluded. Specimen: naive CD8+ T cells sorted from blood. The sample's cell subset or site, from its label and the paper: CD45RA+CCR7+. These TCRs come from a man between 18 and 35 years old in good health.

In its sample, this clone was seen once. The chain links TRBV27 to TRBJ2-3; 10 positions match TRBD2. Trimming cost V 3 bases and J 5 bases; bases outside gene matches: 5. Germline V gives CDR1 MNHEY, CDR2 SMNVEV (reference sequence). The CDR3 runs to 15 residues. The DNA of the CDR3 is TGTGCCAGCAGTTTGAGCGGGAGGGGAGGAGATACGCAGTATTTT. The encoded protein is CASSLSGRGGDTQYF.

In its sample, this clone was seen once. The genes are TRBV27 and TRBJ2-4, with 8 bases identical to TRBD1. CDR3 length equals 14 residues. V shed 6 bases, J shed 8 bases, and the junction held 9 bases outside the gene matches. From germline, CDR1 is MNHEY and CDR2 SMNVEV (reference sequence). CDR3 nucleotide sequence: TGTGCCAGCAGCCACCAGGGGGCGCTTGACATTCAGTACTTC. Residues: CASSHQGALDIQYF.

This sequence joins TRBV7-6 and TRBJ2-5; 10 bases align to TRBD2. The CDR3 length is 16 residues. Germline V gene data show CDR1 as SGHVS and CDR2 as FNYEAQ. V gave up 2 bases and J gave up 7 bases; unmatched junction bases: 10. The CDR3 sequence: CASSLWQREGWGTQYF. The CDR3 nucleotides are TGTGCCAGCAGCTTATGGCAGCGGGAGGGCTGGGGGACCCAGTACTTC.

This clone showed up just once. A much larger clone is a single base away; this may be a read error. The V gene is TRBV7-9, the J gene TRBJ2-7; D not resolved. The V end was cut by 5 bases, the J end by 3 bases, with 5 bases between. In germline, CDR1 is SEHNR, CDR2 FQNEAQ (reference sequence). The CDR3 totals 11 residues. CDR3 coding DNA: TGTGCCAGCAGCGCCCACTACGAGCAGTACTTC. Residues: CASSAHYEQYF.

The rearrangement joins TRBV7-2 to TRBJ2-3; D uncertain. This CDR3 region has 14 residues. V was clipped by 5 bases and J by 5 bases, with 14 bases between them. Germline CDR1 is SGHTA and CDR2 is FQGNSA. CDR3 DNA sequence: TGTGCCAGCAGCACTCTAGGCCTTGGAGATACGCAGTATTTT. Protein sequence: CASSTLGLGDTQYF.

The chain carries TRBV16 and TRBJ1-2, with 9 bases lining up with TRBD1. V lost 5 bases to trimming and J lost 8 bases; unmatched junction nucleotides: 6. Germline V gives CDR1 KGHSY, CDR2 FQNENV. This CDR3 is 13 amino acids long. The CDR3 region has the DNA TGTGCCAGCAGCTTGGGACAGGGAGAGGGCTACACCTTC. This encodes CASSLGQGEGYTF.

The rearrangement joins TRBV9 to TRBJ2-5; D may be TRBD2 (5 bases). V was clipped by 3 bases and J by 3 bases, with 9 bases between them. CDR1 is SGDLS and CDR2 is YYNGEE in the germline V gene. CDR3 length: 13 amino acids. The CDR3 here is CASSGLREETQYF. The CDR3 region has the DNA TGTGCCAGCAGCGGGCTGAGGGAAGAGACCCAGTACTTC.

This clone was observed once. The chain carries TRBV28 and TRBJ2-3, with TRBD2 matching over 8 bases. CDR1 and CDR2 from the germline V gene are MDHEN and SYDVKM. CDR3 size: 17 residues. J gave up 0 bases and V 4 bases, and 9 bases lay outside the gene matches. The CDR3 loop is CASSSSRTSTSTDTQYF. The CDR3 bases are TGTGCCAGCAGTTCCTCCAGGACTAGCACTAGCACAGATACGCAGTATTTT.

The sample holds one count of this clone. Sequence at one end of the junction differs from germline and may be a read error. The gene calls are TRBV2 and TRBJ2-7; D possibly uses TRBD1 or TRBD2 (5 bases each). The CDR3 is 17 amino acids. Per the germline V gene, CDR1 is SNHLY and CDR2 is FYNNEI. The CDR3 protein is CASSDEGHRDDSDEQYF. Here the CDR3 DNA reads TGTGCCAGCAGTGATGAAGGACATCGGGACGACTCCGACGAGCAGTACTTC.

In DNA form, the CDR3 reads TGTGCCAGCAGATGGACTAGCGGGGGTTCCTACGAGCAGTACTTC. It yields the protein CASRWTSGGSYEQYF. The V and J genes are TRBV27 and TRBJ2-5; 13 bases align to TRBD2. The J call may be mistaken, given a closer DNA end match to TRBJ2-7. The CDR3 is made up of 15 amino acids. Germline lookup yields CDR1 MNHEY and CDR2 SMNVEV (reference sequence).